The rows below give T cell receptor beta chains drawn from one sample of a study of blood T cell repertoires in COVID-19. Measured with immunoSEQ multiplex PCR; TCRdb has only the in-frame clones, and not every one. The repertoire holds about 200,000 clones, with roughly nine tenths as singletons. The sample was PBMCs or T cells enriched from blood (not recorded which). The receptors here all came from a woman aged 25 to 39 with acute COVID-19. The CDR3 runs from the conserved cysteine through the conserved F or W. The order of the fields is V gene, clone size, D gene, J gene, CDR3 protein, CDR3 DNA. A D gene is named only where the DNA matches it firmly. Only some rows state a clone size, as once, few, many or a class for expanded clones.

V gene: TRBV30; clone size: -; D gene: -; J gene: TRBJ1-2; CDR3 protein: CAWSGAGGAGYTF; CDR3 DNA: TGTGCCTGGAGTGGGGCCGGAGGGGCGGGCTACACCTTC
V gene: TRBV5-1; clone size: -; D gene: -; J gene: TRBJ1-1; CDR3 protein: CASRVTGISNTEAFF; CDR3 DNA: TGCGCCAGCAGGGTAACGGGAATCTCGAACACTGAAGCTTTCTTT
V gene: TRBV6-5; clone size: -; D gene: TRBD1; J gene: TRBJ2-1; CDR3 protein: CASRPGTGGVNEQFF; CDR3 DNA: TGTGCCAGCAGACCCGGGACAGGGGGGGTCAATGAGCAGTTCTTC
V gene: TRBV6-5; clone size: -; D gene: -; J gene: TRBJ2-6; CDR3 protein: CASNKGVSGANVLTF; CDR3 DNA: TGTGCCAGCAATAAAGGGGTCTCTGGGGCCAACGTCCTGACTTTC
V gene: TRBV4-1; clone size: -; D gene: -; J gene: TRBJ2-2; CDR3 protein: CASSQGGLLGELFF; CDR3 DNA: TGCGCCAGCAGCCAAGGTGGCCTCCTGGGGGAGCTGTTTTTT
V gene: TRBV10-2; clone size: -; D gene: -; J gene: TRBJ2-6; CDR3 protein: CASSAQFSGANVLTF; CDR3 DNA: TGCGCCAGCAGTGCTCAGTTCTCTGGGGCCAACGTCCTGACTTTC
V gene: TRBV19; clone size: -; D gene: -; J gene: TRBJ1-5; CDR3 protein: CASSSQGSNQPQHF; CDR3 DNA: TGTGCCAGTAGTTCACAGGGTAGCAATCAGCCCCAGCATTTT
V gene: TRBV4-2; clone size: few; D gene: -; J gene: TRBJ2-7; CDR3 protein: CASSQERGSYEQYF; CDR3 DNA: TGTGCCAGCAGCCAAGAGCGCGGGTCCTACGAGCAGTACTTC
V gene: TRBV9; clone size: -; D gene: TRBD1; J gene: TRBJ1-2; CDR3 protein: CASSAGTALGYTF; CDR3 DNA: TGTGCCAGCAGCGCCGGGACAGCCCTTGGCTACACCTTC
V gene: TRBV27; clone size: once; D gene: -; J gene: TRBJ2-7; CDR3 protein: CASSLSSGYEQYF; CDR3 DNA: TGTGCCAGCAGTTTATCGTCAGGGTACGAGCAGTACTTC
V gene: TRBV27; clone size: -; D gene: -; J gene: TRBJ1-4; CDR3 protein: CASSPRTGSATNEKLFF; CDR3 DNA: TGTGCCAGCAGTCCCCGGACGGGATCTGCAACTAATGAAAAACTGTTTTTT
V gene: TRBV9; clone size: -; D gene: -; J gene: TRBJ1-2; CDR3 protein: CASSVGTALAYGYTF; CDR3 DNA: TGTGCCAGCAGCGTAGGGACAGCTCTCGCCTATGGCTACACCTTC
V gene: TRBV12-5; clone size: -; D gene: -; J gene: TRBJ2-2; CDR3 protein: CASVTNTGELFF; CDR3 DNA: TGTGCTAGTGTAACGAACACCGGGGAGCTGTTTTTT
V gene: TRBV5-1; clone size: -; D gene: -; J gene: TRBJ1-1; CDR3 protein: CASKGVTEAFF; CDR3 DNA: TGCGCCAGCAAAGGGGTCACTGAAGCTTTCTTT
V gene: TRBV5-8; clone size: -; D gene: TRBD1; J gene: TRBJ1-2; CDR3 protein: CASSLTPGTGGAKTHGYTF; CDR3 DNA: TGTGCCAGCAGCTTGACCCCCGGGACAGGGGGCGCGAAAACCCATGGCTACACCTTC
V gene: TRBV9; clone size: -; D gene: -; J gene: TRBJ1-2; CDR3 protein: CASSVEREKDYGYTF; CDR3 DNA: TGTGCCAGCAGCGTCGAGAGGGAAAAAGACTATGGCTACACCTTC